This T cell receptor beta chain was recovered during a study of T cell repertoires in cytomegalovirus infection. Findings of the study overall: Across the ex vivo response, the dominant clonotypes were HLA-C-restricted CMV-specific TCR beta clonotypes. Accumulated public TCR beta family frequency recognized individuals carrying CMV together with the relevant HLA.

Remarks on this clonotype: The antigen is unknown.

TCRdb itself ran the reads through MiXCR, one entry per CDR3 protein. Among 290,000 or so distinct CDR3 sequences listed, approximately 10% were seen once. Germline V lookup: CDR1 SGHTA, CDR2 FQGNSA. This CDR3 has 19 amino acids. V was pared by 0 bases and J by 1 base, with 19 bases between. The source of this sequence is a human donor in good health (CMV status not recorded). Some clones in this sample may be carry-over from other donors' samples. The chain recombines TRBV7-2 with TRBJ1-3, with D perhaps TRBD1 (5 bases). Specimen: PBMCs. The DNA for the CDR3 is TGTGCCAGCAGCTTAGCTTTGGGGGGTCGGCTTACATCTGGAAACACCATATATTTT. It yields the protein CASSLALGGRLTSGNTIYF.